Below, one TCR beta chain is given with its context. Its antigen remains unidentified. Germline is not matched at one junction end, which may reflect a read error. Using a J-beta primer mix together with a sample-barcoded 5' primer, a second PCR was run for roughly 6 to 11 cycles. TCRdb fed the 5' RACE reads into MiXCR, producing one record per CDR3 protein. This sample yields fewer than 1,000,000 distinct CDR3 sequences, of which about 42% are seen a single time; roughly 18% belongs to the top ten. The data belong to a study of blood T cells in healthy people across ages. Individuals who donated were healthy Caucasians from Russia aged about 6 to 90. Study-wide results and caveats: TCR beta diversity, measured per million T cells, fell in a roughly linear way with age. It was held that diversity estimates obtained from one million T cells represented underestimates.

The CDR3 sequence is 16 residues long. Germline lookup yields CDR1 SEHNR and CDR2 FQNEAQ (reference sequence). The rearrangement uses TRBV7-9 and TRBJ2-3, with D possibly matching TRBD2 (7 bases). The sequence was collected from a man between 60 and 75 years old in good health. Input material: blood. CDR3 region: CAGSLVGGGASGTQYF. CDR3 nucleotide sequence: TGTGCCGGCAGCTTAGTCGGCGGGGGCGCGTCGGGTACGCAGTATTTT. The full variable domain, in which reference TRBV7-9 and TRBJ2-3 provide the parts outside the CDR3, is DTGVSQNPRHKITKRGQNVTFRCDPISEHNRLYWYRQTLGQGPEFLTYFQNEAQLEKSRLLSDRFSAERPKGSFSTLEIQRTEQGDSAMYLCAGSLVGGGASGTQYFGPGTRLTVL.